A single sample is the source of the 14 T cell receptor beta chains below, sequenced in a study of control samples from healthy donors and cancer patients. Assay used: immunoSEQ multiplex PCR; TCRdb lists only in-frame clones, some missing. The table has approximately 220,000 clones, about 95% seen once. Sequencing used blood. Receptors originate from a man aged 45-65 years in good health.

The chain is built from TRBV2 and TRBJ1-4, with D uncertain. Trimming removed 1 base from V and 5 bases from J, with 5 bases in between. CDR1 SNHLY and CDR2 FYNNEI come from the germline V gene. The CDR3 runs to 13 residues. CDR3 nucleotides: TGTGCCAGCAGTGAAGTTGTGAATGAAAAACTGTTTTTT. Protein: CASSEVVNEKLFF.

The CDR3 bases are TGTGCCAGCAGCCTCCAGACGGCCGGTCAGCAAGAGACCCAGTACTTC. Protein sequence: CASSLQTAGQQETQYF. The gene calls are TRBV3-1 (or the pseudogene TRBV3-2) and TRBJ2-5; D unclear. V was cut by 4 bases and J by 2 bases, with 17 bases left in between. CDR1 and CDR2 (germline): LGHDT, YNNKEL (reference sequence). This CDR3 is built from 16 residues.

The CDR3 nucleotides are TGTGCCAGCGAACAGGGAATTAGAGAGACCCAGTACTTC. Translated, it gives CASEQGIRETQYF. This chain joins TRBV2 and TRBJ2-5; D perhaps matches TRBD1 (6 bases). V lost 8 bases, J lost 4 bases, and 14 bases lay in between. The CDR3 loop spans 13 amino acids. Germline-derived CDR1 and CDR2 are SNHLY and FYNNEI.

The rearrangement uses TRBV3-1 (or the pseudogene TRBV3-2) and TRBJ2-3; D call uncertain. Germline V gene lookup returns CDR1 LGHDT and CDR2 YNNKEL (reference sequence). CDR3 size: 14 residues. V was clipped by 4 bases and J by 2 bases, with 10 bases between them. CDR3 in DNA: TGTGCCAGCAGCCCGAGGATTACCACAGATACGCAGTATTTT. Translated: CASSPRITTDTQYF.

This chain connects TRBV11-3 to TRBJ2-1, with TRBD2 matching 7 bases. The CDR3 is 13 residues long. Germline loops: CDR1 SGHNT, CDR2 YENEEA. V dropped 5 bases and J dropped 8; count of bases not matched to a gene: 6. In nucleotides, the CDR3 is TGTGCCAGCAGCCCGGGACTATCCCATGAGCAGTTCTTC. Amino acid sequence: CASSPGLSHEQFF.

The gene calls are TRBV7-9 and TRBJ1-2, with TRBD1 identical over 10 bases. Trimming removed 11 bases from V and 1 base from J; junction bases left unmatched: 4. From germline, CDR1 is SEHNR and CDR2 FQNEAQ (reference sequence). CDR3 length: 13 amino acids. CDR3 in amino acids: CAGQGVVNYGYTF. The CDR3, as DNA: TGTGCCGGACAGGGGGTTGTTAACTATGGCTACACCTTC.

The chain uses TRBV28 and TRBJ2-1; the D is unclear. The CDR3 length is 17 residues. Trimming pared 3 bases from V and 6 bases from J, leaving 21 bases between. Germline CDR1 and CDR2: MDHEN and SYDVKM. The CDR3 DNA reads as TGTGCCAGCAGTTTCGTCCGTCCCAGATTGACCCTCAATGAGCAGTTCTTC. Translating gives CASSFVRPRLTLNEQFF.

The CDR3 loop reads CAISGQGATDTQYF. Here the CDR3 DNA reads TGTGCCATCAGTGGACAGGGGGCAACAGATACGCAGTATTTT. The chain is built from TRBV10-3 and TRBJ2-3; TRBD1 matches at 10 bases. The J segment lost 3 bases and the V segment lost 4 bases, leaving 1 base of the junction unmatched. The CDR3 spans 14 residues. Germline CDR1 is ENHRY and CDR2 is SYGVKD.

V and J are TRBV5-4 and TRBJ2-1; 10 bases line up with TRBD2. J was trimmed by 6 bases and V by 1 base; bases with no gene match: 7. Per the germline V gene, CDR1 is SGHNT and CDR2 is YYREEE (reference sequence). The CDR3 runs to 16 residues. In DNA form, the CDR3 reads TGTGCCAGCAGCTTGATCGCGGCTAGCGGGGGCAATGAGCAGTTCTTC. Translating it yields CASSLIAASGGNEQFF.

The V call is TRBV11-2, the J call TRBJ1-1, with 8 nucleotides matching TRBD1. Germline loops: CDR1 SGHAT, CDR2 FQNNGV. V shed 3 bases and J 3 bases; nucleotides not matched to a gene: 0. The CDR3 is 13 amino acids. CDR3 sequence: CASSLTGDTEAFF. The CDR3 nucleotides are TGTGCCAGCAGCTTGACAGGGGACACTGAAGCTTTCTTT. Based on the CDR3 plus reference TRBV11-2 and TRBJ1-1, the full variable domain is EAGVAQSPRYKIIEKRQSVAFWCNPISGHATLYWYQQILGQGPKLLIQFQNNGVVDDSQLPKDRFSAERLKGVDSTLKIQPAKLEDSAVYLCASSLTGDTEAFFGQGTRLTVV.

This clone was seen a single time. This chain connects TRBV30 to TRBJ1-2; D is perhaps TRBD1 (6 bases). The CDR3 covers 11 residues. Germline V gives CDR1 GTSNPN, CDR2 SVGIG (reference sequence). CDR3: CARGTNYGYTF. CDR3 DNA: TGTGCTAGGGGGACTAACTATGGCTACACCTTC.

CDR3 nucleotide sequence: TGCGCCAGCAGCTTGGCATCTTGGGGGACGAACACTGAAGCTTTCTTT. Encoded protein: CASSLASWGTNTEAFF. This sequence joins TRBV5-1 and TRBJ1-1, with a possible D match to TRBD1 (5 bases). The germline CDR1 and CDR2 sequences are SGHRS and YFSETQ. Deletions cut 0 bases from V and 1 base from J, with 13 bases between. This CDR3 region has 16 residues. Together with reference TRBV5-1 and TRBJ1-1, the CDR3 gives the full variable domain: KAGVTQTPRYLIKTRGQQVTLSCSPISGHRSVSWYQQTPGQGLQFLFEYFSETQRNKGNFPGRFSGRQFSNSRSEMNVSTLELGDSALYLCASSLASWGTNTEAFFGQGTRLTVV.

The CDR3 nucleotides are TGTGCCAGCAGCTTAGAAAGCTCAATCCAGCCCCAGCATTTT. Translation gives CASSLESSIQPQHF. This chain uses TRBV7-2 with TRBJ1-5; D not resolved. Per the germline V gene, CDR1 is SGHTA and CDR2 is FQGNSA. V gave up 1 base and J gave up 7 bases, with 11 bases separating them. The CDR3 has 14 residues.

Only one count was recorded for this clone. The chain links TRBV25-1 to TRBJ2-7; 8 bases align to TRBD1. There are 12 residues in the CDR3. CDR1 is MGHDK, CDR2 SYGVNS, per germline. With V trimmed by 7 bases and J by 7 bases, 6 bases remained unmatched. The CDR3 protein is CASTGTGLEQYF. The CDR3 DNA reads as TGTGCCAGCACCGGGACAGGATTGGAGCAGTACTTC.